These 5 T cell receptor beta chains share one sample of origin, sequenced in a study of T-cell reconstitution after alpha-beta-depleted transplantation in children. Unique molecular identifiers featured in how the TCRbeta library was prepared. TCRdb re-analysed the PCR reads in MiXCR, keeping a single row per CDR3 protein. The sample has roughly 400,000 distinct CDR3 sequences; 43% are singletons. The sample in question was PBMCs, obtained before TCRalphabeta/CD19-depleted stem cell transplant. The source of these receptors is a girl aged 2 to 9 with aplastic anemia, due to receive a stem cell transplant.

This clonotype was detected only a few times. The DNA of the CDR3 is TGCAGCGTTGGAGACAGGGGGAGTAATGAAAAACTGTTTTTT. It is translated as CSVGDRGSNEKLFF. The rearrangement uses TRBV29-1 and TRBJ1-4; TRBD1 matches at 9 bases. With V trimmed by 4 bases and J by 4 bases, 4 bases remained unmatched. The CDR3 extends over 14 amino acids. Per germline, CDR1 SQVTM and CDR2 ANQGSEA.

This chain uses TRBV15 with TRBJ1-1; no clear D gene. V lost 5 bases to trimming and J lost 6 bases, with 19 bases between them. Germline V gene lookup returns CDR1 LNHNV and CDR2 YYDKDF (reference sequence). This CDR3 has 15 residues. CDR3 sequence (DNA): TGTGCCACCAGCTCCTCGGTCCGGCCGGGCGCTGAAGCTTTCTTT. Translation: CATSSSVRPGAEAFF.

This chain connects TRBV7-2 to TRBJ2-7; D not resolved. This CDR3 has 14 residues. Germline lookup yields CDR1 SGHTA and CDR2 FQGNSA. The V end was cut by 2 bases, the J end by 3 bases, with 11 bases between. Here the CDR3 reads CASSLMAGDYEQYF. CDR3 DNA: TGTGCCAGCAGCTTAATGGCCGGCGACTACGAGCAGTACTTC.

CDR3 nucleotide sequence: TGCAGTGCTAGAGATTACCTGCTAGCGGGTAGTGACGAGCAGTACTTC. Encoded protein: CSARDYLLAGSDEQYF. The V and J genes are TRBV20-1 and TRBJ2-7; 8 nucleotides align to TRBD2. The length of the CDR3 is 16 residues. V dropped 0 bases and J dropped 5; count of bases not matched to a gene: 12. Germline CDR1 reads DFQATT; CDR2 reads SNEGSKA (reference sequence).

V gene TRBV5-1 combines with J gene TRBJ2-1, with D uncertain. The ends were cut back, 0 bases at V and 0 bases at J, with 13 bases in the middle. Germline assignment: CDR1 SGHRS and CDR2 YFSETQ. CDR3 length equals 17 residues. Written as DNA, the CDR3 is TGCGCCAGCAGCTTGGAGGGCAGTAGGTACTCCTACAATGAGCAGTTCTTC. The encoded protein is CASSLEGSRYSYNEQFF.